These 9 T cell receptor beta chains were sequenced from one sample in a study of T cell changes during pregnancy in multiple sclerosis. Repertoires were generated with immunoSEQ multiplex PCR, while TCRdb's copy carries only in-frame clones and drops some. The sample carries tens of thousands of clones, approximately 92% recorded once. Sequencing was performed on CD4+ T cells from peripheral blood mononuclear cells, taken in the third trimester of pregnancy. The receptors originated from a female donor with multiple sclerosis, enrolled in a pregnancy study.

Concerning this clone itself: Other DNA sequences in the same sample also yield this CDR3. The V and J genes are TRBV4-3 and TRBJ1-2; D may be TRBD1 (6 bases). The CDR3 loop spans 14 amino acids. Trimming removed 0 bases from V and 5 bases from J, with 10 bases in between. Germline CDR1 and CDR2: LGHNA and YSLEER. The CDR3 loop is CASSQEGARYGYTF. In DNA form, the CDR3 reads TGCGCCAGCAGCCAAGAGGGGGCGCGGTATGGCTACACCTTC.

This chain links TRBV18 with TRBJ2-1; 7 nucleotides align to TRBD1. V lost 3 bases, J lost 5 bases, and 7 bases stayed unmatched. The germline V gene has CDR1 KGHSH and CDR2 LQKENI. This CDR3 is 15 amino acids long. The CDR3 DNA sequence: TGTGCCAGCTCACCGCCGGGACAGCCCAACAATGAGCAGTTCTTC. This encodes CASSPPGQPNNEQFF.

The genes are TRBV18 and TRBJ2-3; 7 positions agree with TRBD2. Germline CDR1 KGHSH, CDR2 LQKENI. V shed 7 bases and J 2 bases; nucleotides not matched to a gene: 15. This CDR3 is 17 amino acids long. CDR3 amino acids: CASCIQPLAEHTDTQYF. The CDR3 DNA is TGTGCCAGCTGCATACAGCCCCTAGCGGAACACACAGATACGCAGTATTTT. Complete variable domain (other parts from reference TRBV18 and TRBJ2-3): NAGVMQNPRHLVRRRGQEARLRCSPMKGHSHVYWYRQLPEEGLKFMVYLQKENIIDESGMPKERFSAEFPKEGPSILRIQQVVRGDSAAYFCASCIQPLAEHTDTQYFGPGTRLTVL.

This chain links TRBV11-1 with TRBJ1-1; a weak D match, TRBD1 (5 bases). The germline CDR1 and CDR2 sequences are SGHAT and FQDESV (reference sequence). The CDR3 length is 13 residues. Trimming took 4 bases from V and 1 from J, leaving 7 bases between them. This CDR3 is CASSSRENTEAFF. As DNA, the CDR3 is TGTGCCAGCAGCTCCAGGGAGAACACTGAAGCTTTCTTT.

CDR3 residues: CASSSVRTGGHEKLFF. CDR3 bases: TGTGCCAGCAGTTCAGTCCGAACAGGGGGTCATGAAAAACTGTTTTTT. This chain joins TRBV27 and TRBJ1-4; 8 nucleotides agree with TRBD1. Germline CDR1 MNHEY, CDR2 SMNVEV (reference sequence). After removal of 4 bases from V and 6 bases from J, the junction contained 10 bases not matched to a gene. The CDR3 extends over 16 amino acids.

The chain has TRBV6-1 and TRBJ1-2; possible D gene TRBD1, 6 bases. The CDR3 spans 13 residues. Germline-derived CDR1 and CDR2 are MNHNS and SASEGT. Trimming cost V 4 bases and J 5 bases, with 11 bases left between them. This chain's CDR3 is CASSATTGYGYTF. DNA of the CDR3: TGTGCCAGCAGTGCCACTACAGGGTATGGCTACACCTTC.

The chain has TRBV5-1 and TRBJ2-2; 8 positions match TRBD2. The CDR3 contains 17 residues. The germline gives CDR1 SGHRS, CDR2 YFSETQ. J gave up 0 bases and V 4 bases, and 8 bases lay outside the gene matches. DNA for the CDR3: TGCGCCAGCAGCATCTCCGGGACTAGGACGAACACCGGGGAGCTGTTTTTT. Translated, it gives CASSISGTRTNTGELFF. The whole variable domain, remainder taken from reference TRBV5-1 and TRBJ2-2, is KAGVTQTPRYLIKTRGQQVTLSCSPISGHRSVSWYQQTPGQGLQFLFEYFSETQRNKGNFPGRFSGRQFSNSRSEMNVSTLELGDSALYLCASSISGTRTNTGELFFGEGSRLTVL.

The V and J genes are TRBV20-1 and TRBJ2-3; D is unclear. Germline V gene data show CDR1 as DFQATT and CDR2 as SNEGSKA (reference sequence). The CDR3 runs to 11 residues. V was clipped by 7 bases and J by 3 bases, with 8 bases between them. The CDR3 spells CSVSRTDTQYF. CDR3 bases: TGCAGTGTTTCGCGAACAGATACGCAGTATTTT.

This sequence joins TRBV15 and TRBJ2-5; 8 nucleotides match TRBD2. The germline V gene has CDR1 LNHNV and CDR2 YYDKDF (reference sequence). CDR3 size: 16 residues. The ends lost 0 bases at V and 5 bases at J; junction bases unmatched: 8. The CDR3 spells CATSRDSTGGDETQYF. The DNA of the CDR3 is TGTGCCACCAGCAGAGATTCGACGGGGGGGGACGAGACCCAGTACTTC.